This T cell receptor (beta chain) came from a study of blood T cell repertoires in COVID-19. Assay used: immunoSEQ multiplex PCR; TCRdb lists only in-frame clones, some missing. The repertoire consists of more than 250,000 clones, with around 82% occurring once and the leading ten covering 8% to 9.5%. This clone was picked up a small number of times. From germline, CDR1 is SGHRS and CDR2 YFSETQ. CDR3 length equals 16 residues. The V and J ends lost 0 bases and 2 bases, in that order; junction bases with no gene match: 4. The specimen was peripheral blood. The chain combines TRBV5-1 with TRBJ2-3, with TRBD1 matching over 9 bases. The receptor was derived from a human donor in a cohort sampled during active COVID-19. The CDR3 DNA reads as TGCGCCAGCAGCTTGGCCGGGACAGGGTTCACAGATACGCAGTATTTT. Amino acids: CASSLAGTGFTDTQYF. Supplemented by reference TRBV5-1 and TRBJ2-3, the full variable domain reads KAGVTQTPRYLIKTRGQQVTLSCSPISGHRSVSWYQQTPGQGLQFLFEYFSETQRNKGNFPGRFSGRQFSNSRSEMNVSTLELGDSALYLCASSLAGTGFTDTQYFGPGTRLTVL.